This T cell receptor beta chain is from a study of blood T cell repertoires in COVID-19. Background on the study: The samples span acute and convalescent COVID-19 from the United States, Italy and Spain. PBMCs, B-cell-depleted T cells, or T cells provided the cDNA or gDNA that made up the material.

V lost 0 bases to trimming and J lost 6 bases; unmatched junction nucleotides: 8. CDR3 length: 16 amino acids. Germline-derived CDR1 and CDR2 are GTSNPN and SVGIG (reference sequence). This clone came up many times. As originally analysed: Researchers report that nucleated cell counts were estimated from reference gene primer amplification. Here immunoSEQ multiplex PCR was the method, and the copy in TCRdb shows in-frame clones only, minus some. V and J calls and clone size are given by that table; D and trimming were obtained from the DNA. The sample contains some 110,000 clones, about 70% of which appear only once.

The rearrangement links TRBV30 to TRBJ1-6; 7 bases fit TRBD1. This TCR was recovered from a human donor with acute or convalescent COVID-19. The donor label of this sample is uncertain. Sequencing used peripheral blood. The CDR3 sequence: CAWSVRTGATNSPLHF. CDR3 nucleotides: TGTGCCTGGAGTGTACGGACAGGCGCTACTAATTCACCCCTCCACTTT.